These 14 T cell receptor beta chains were all obtained from the same sample, sequenced in a study of shared clonotypes between healthy human individuals. Assay: immunoSEQ multiplex PCR; the TCRdb copy retains only in-frame clones and omits some. The sample shows about 2 million clones, 95% of them seen only once. The sequenced material came from naive CD4+ T cells sorted from blood. As for subset: CD45RA+ positively selected. These receptors all stem from a man younger than 35 in good health.

As for this clone: The sample carries other DNA sequences with the same CDR3. V gene TRBV7-9 combines with J gene TRBJ1-1; weak D call: TRBD1 (6 bases). The CDR3 loop spans 14 amino acids. V gave up 3 bases and J gave up 0 bases, with 8 bases separating them. Germline V gene lookup returns CDR1 SEHNR and CDR2 FQNEAQ (reference sequence). The DNA of the CDR3 is TGTGCCAGCAGCTTTGCAGGGGTGAACACTGAAGCTTTCTTT. Translation gives CASSFAGVNTEAFF. Complete variable domain (other parts from reference TRBV7-9 and TRBJ1-1): DTGVSQNPRHKITKRGQNVTFRCDPISEHNRLYWYRQTLGQGPEFLTYFQNEAQLEKSRLLSDRFSAERPKGSFSTLEIQRTEQGDSAMYLCASSFAGVNTEAFFGQGTRLTVV.

J is TRBJ2-3 and V is TRBV29-1, with 8 bases aligning to TRBD2. Germline CDR1 SQVTM, CDR2 ANQGSEA. CDR3 length: 15 amino acids. V lost 2 bases to trimming and J lost 2 bases; unmatched junction nucleotides: 6. DNA for the CDR3: TGCAGCGTTGAAACCCGTAGCGGGGTCACAGATACGCAGTATTTT. It translates to CSVETRSGVTDTQYF.

The chain has TRBV6-6 and TRBJ1-1; D call uncertain. V dropped 2 bases and J dropped 1 base, with 5 bases sitting between them. The CDR3 is 13 amino acids. Per the germline V gene, CDR1 is MNHNY and CDR2 is SVGAGI (reference sequence). CDR3 sequence: CASSYNTNTEAFF. CDR3 sequence (DNA): TGTGCCAGCAGTTACAACACGAACACTGAAGCTTTCTTT.

The rearrangement joins TRBV5-6 to TRBJ1-5; 10 nucleotides agree with TRBD1. CDR1 and CDR2 (germline): SGHDT, YYEEEE. V shed 0 bases and J 3 bases; nucleotides not matched to a gene: 6. The CDR3 is made up of 17 amino acids. The CDR3 loop reads CASSLGQGALNNQPQHF. The CDR3 bases are TGTGCCAGCAGCTTGGGACAGGGGGCGCTCAACAATCAGCCCCAGCATTTT.

The CDR3 is CASSFGGSNEKLFF. The CDR3 nucleotides read TGCGCCAGCAGCTTTGGGGGATCTAATGAAAAACTGTTTTTT. The chain couples TRBV5-1 to TRBJ1-4; TRBD1 might be the D (5 bases). The V and J ends lost 2 bases and 3 bases respectively, with 8 bases between them. The CDR3 sequence is 14 residues long. Germline V gene data show CDR1 as SGHRS and CDR2 as YFSETQ.

The chain is built from TRBV10-3 and TRBJ2-3; 9 nucleotides line up with TRBD2. V trimming: 2 bases; J trimming: 2 bases; junction bases outside the gene matches: 2. CDR1 ENHRY and CDR2 SYGVKD come from the germline V gene. This CDR3 comprises 15 residues. The CDR3 here is CAISEAGGNTDTQYF. CDR3 nucleotide sequence: TGTGCCATCAGTGAGGCGGGGGGGAACACAGATACGCAGTATTTT.

The CDR3 sequence is CASSFQGYNEQFF. The CDR3 nucleotides are TGTGCCAGCAGTTTTCAGGGCTACAATGAGCAGTTCTTC. V usage is TRBV27 and J usage is TRBJ2-1; tentatively, D is TRBD1 (5 bases). The CDR3 consists of 13 residues. Germline V lookup: CDR1 MNHEY, CDR2 SMNVEV (reference sequence). Deletions cut 3 bases from V and 3 bases from J, with 6 bases between.

The chain recombines TRBV7-9 with TRBJ1-6, with D perhaps TRBD1 (5 bases). Germline-derived CDR1 and CDR2 are SEHNR and FQNEAQ (reference sequence). The CDR3 totals 17 residues. V was trimmed by 0 bases and J by 10 bases, leaving 19 bases between them. The CDR3 sequence is CASSLAYSDSLGSPLHF. As DNA, the CDR3 is TGTGCCAGCAGCTTAGCGTACTCAGACAGTTTGGGCTCACCCCTCCACTTT.

As regards this clone: The same CDR3 is also encoded by other DNA sequences in this sample. The chain carries TRBV4-1 and TRBJ2-2; TRBD1 might be the D (5 bases). This CDR3 has 15 residues. Trimming took off 0 bases at V and 1 base at J, with 6 bases between the two ends. CDR1 is MGHRA and CDR2 is YSYEKL in the germline V gene. The CDR3 here is CASSQEGRNTGELFF. DNA of the CDR3: TGCGCCAGCAGCCAAGAGGGGCGGAACACCGGGGAGCTGTTTTTT.

This chain links TRBV5-1 with TRBJ2-7, with TRBD1 as a possible D gene (5 bases). The V end was cut by 1 base, the J end by 6 bases, with 17 bases between. CDR3 size: 15 residues. Germline values: CDR1 SGHRS, CDR2 YFSETQ. CDR3 sequence reads: CASSLWGQPVSEQYF. The CDR3 coding sequence is TGCGCCAGCAGCTTGTGGGGCCAGCCTGTCTCCGAGCAGTACTTC.

DNA for the CDR3: TGTGCCAGCAGTACCGATGGGGGGACAGAAAATGAAAAACTGTTTTTT. Translation: CASSTDGGTENEKLFF. The chain combines TRBV28 with TRBJ1-4; 7 positions match TRBD1. Losses at the gene ends were 5 bases for V and 5 bases for J; bases not matched to a gene: 11. Germline CDR1 is MDHEN and CDR2 is SYDVKM. The CDR3 runs 16 residues.

The CDR3 nucleotides read TGTGCCAGCAGCCTCGGACTAGCGGGAGATGGGTATTTT. Its protein product is CASSLGLAGDGYF. This chain joins TRBV7-2 and TRBJ2-3; 13 positions agree with TRBD2. The germline V gene encodes CDR1 SGHTA and CDR2 FQGNSA. This CDR3 spans 13 amino acids. V dropped 5 bases and J dropped 14; count of bases not matched to a gene: 7.

This rearrangement joins TRBV9 to TRBJ1-4; D unclear. The CDR3 is 15 residues long. CDR1 is SGDLS and CDR2 is YYNGEE in the germline V gene. The V gene lost 4 bases and the J gene lost 8 bases, with 18 bases spanning the gap. The CDR3 here is CASSPRGGPGEKLFF. CDR3 DNA sequence: TGTGCCAGCAGCCCGCGGGGAGGGCCTGGGGAAAAACTGTTTTTT.

This sequence joins TRBV5-6 and TRBJ2-1; D is unclear. This CDR3 has 15 residues. Germline CDR1 is SGHDT and CDR2 is YYEEEE. The V end was cut by 0 bases, the J end by 9 bases, with 16 bases between. The CDR3 is CASSLGSSLFGEQFF. CDR3 nucleotide sequence: TGTGCCAGCAGCTTGGGCAGCTCCTTGTTTGGTGAGCAGTTCTTC.